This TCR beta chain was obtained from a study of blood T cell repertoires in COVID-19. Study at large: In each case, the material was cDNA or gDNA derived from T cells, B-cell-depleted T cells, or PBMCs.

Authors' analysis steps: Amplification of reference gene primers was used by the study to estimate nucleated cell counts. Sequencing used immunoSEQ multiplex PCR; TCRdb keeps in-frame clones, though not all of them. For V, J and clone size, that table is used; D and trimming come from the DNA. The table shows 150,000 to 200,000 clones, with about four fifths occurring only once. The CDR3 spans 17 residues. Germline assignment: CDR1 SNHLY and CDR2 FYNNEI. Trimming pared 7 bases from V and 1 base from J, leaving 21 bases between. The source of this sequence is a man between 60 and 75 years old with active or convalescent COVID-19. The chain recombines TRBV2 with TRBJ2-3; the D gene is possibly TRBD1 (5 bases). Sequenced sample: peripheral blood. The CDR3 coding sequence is TGTGCCAGCACAAAATCACAGGCCGTCATCGGCACAGATACGCAGTATTTT. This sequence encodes CASTKSQAVIGTDTQYF.